This TCR beta chain emerged from a study of blood T cell repertoires in COVID-19. Study background: Some COVID-19 samples were acute and others convalescent; all came from the United States, Italy and Spain. From T cells, B-cell-depleted T cells, or PBMCs came the material, which was cDNA or gDNA.

V was pared by 7 bases and J by 7 bases, with 14 bases of the junction left unmatched. Germline CDR1 LGHDT, CDR2 YNNKEL (reference sequence). The CDR3 loop spans 15 amino acids. Per the original methods: Amplification from reference gene primers served as the basis for estimated nucleated cell counts. Data came from immunoSEQ multiplex PCR; TCRdb stores just in-frame clones and leaves some out. V and J calls and clone size are as listed in that table; D and trimming were resolved from the DNA. The table lists approximately 80,000 clones, more than 85% of them singletons. Sequencing used peripheral blood. This TCR was recovered from a man aged 35 to 55 with acute or convalescent COVID-19. The V call is TRBV3-1 (or the pseudogene TRBV3-2), the J call TRBJ1-2; 8 bases fit TRBD1. The CDR3 DNA follows: TGTGCCAGCACCGACGGTGGCAGGGGGCGGTTTGGCTACACCTTC. Protein sequence: CASTDGGRGRFGYTF.